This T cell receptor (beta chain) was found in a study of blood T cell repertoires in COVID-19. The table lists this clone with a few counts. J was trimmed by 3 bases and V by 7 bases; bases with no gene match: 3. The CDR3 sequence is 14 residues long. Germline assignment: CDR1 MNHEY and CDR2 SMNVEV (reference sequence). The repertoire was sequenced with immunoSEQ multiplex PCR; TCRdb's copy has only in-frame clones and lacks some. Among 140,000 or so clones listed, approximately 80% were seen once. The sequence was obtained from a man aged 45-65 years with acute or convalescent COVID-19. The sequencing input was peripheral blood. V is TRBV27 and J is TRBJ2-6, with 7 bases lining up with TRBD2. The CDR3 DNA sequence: TGTGCCAGCATGGGGGGGAGTGGGGCCAACGTCCTGACTTTC. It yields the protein CASMGGSGANVLTF.